Reported below is one T cell receptor (beta chain). This clonotype showed up just a few times. Its recognized antigen is unknown. Nothing much larger sits one base from this clone, and base qualities are not available. This sample is part of a study of T cell repertoires in cytomegalovirus infection (dated by TCRdb to the late 2010s). At the level of the whole study: The HLA type of each donor mattered for the analysis, because public TCR beta signatures pointed to carriage of CMV infection along with the matching HLA type. Overall study outcomes, separate from this receptor: The ex vivo response was dominated by HLA-C-restricted CMV-specific TCR beta clonotypes, which also provided the single most frequent clonotype in two of eight donors. Carriers of CMV infection plus the relevant HLA type were discriminated by the cumulative frequency of public TCR beta family members in the study cohort and in an independent 352-donor cohort.

CDR1 and CDR2 were assigned from the germline V gene as MGHRA and YSYEKL. Taken from cysteine to phenylalanine, the CDR3 has 13 residues. Kept here is only the CDR3 DNA, which spans 39 bases and is read in frame from base 1. V gives up 4 bases and J gives up 3 bases, and the segment between their germline ends measures 9 bases. Sequencing relied on an Illumina HiSeq 1500. TCRdb took the public reads, trimmed them with fastp at Q25, ran MiXCR for clone calling and kept in-frame beta chains. Each CDR3 protein gets just one entry, which takes the most common genes and DNA from the rows behind it. This sample holds 150,000 to 180,000 distinct CDR3 sequences; roughly a quarter were observed only once. The ten largest account for about a tenth of the sample.

This clonotype was obtained from a human donor in good health (CMV status not recorded). Some clones in this sample may be carry-over from other donors' samples. Rearrangement joined TRBV4-1 to TRBJ1-2; no D gene is confidently identified. The sequenced material came from PBMCs. Here the CDR3 is given as CASSPTGYYGYTF. The bases read TGCGCCAGCAGCCCGACGGGATACTATGGCTACACCTTC.